The 17 T cell receptor beta chains below come from one sample, sequenced in a study of blood T cell repertoires in COVID-19. Sequencing used immunoSEQ multiplex PCR; TCRdb keeps in-frame clones, though not all of them. Of 210,000 or so clones listed, 80% to 90% are singletons. Sequenced sample: PBMCs or T cells enriched from blood (not recorded which). The receptors originated from a woman aged 50 to 60 who had been exposed to COVID-19.

The V call is TRBV12-3 or TRBV12-4, the J call TRBJ1-2; D is ambiguous. V lost 7 bases and J lost 4, with 7 bases in between. This CDR3 is 11 amino acids long. CDR3 protein: CASTQSYGYTF. The CDR3 region has the DNA TGTGCCAGCACCCAGTCCTATGGCTACACCTTC.

The chain recombines TRBV29-1 with TRBJ2-1, with D uncertain. The V end lost 4 bases, the J end lost 8 bases, and 12 bases lay between the germline ends. The CDR3 consists of 12 residues. From germline, CDR1 is SQVTM and CDR2 ANQGSEA. As DNA, the CDR3 is TGCAGCGTTGGGGCCATTACCGATGAGCAGTTCTTC. It translates to CSVGAITDEQFF.

This clone was found once. The chain links TRBV29-1 to TRBJ1-5; 7 nucleotides match TRBD1. The length of the CDR3 is 13 residues. Germline loops: CDR1 SQVTM, CDR2 ANQGSEA. V lost 6 bases and J lost 2; bases outside the gene matches: 4. CDR3 in DNA: TGCAGCGTAAGGGGGCAGGGCAATCAGCCCCAGCATTTT. Encoded protein: CSVRGQGNQPQHF.

This sequence joins TRBV7-2 and TRBJ1-1, with D hard to call. Germline CDR1 and CDR2: SGHTA and FQGNSA. The CDR3 is 15 residues long. V lost 3 bases, J lost 1 base, and 12 bases lay in between. The CDR3 protein is CASSLGGRTNTEAFF. As DNA, the CDR3 is TGTGCCAGCAGCTTGGGAGGAAGGACGAACACTGAAGCTTTCTTT.

In its sample, this clone was seen many times. V and J are TRBV28 and TRBJ2-7; 9 positions match TRBD1. From germline, CDR1 is MDHEN and CDR2 SYDVKM. This CDR3 contains 15 residues. Trimming cost V 3 bases and J 5 bases; bases outside gene matches: 8. The CDR3 DNA is TGTGCCAGCAGTTTTCGAGGGACAGGGCTCGACGAGCAGTACTTC. As protein: CASSFRGTGLDEQYF.

The CDR3 sequence is CASSIRSAAVSEQFF. The CDR3 DNA reads TGTGCCAGCAGTATTAGATCGGCTGCGGTTTCTGAGCAGTTCTTC. The V call is TRBV28, the J call TRBJ2-1; D not resolved. With 5 bases removed from V and 9 bases from J, the gap between germline ends came to 20 bases. Germline assignment: CDR1 MDHEN and CDR2 SYDVKM. CDR3 length: 15 residues.

The J gene is TRBJ2-5, the V gene TRBV5-5; D uncertain. The ends were cut back, 3 bases at V and 4 bases at J, with 7 bases in the middle. This CDR3 comprises 12 residues. CDR1 and CDR2 (germline): SGHKS, YYEKEE (reference sequence). The CDR3 coding sequence is TGTGCCAGCAGCTCGGTCCCAGAGACCCAGTACTTC. Protein product: CASSSVPETQYF.

This rearrangement joins TRBV18 to TRBJ2-7; 13 nucleotides match TRBD2. The CDR3 totals 21 residues. Germline lookup yields CDR1 KGHSH and CDR2 LQKENI. Losses at the gene ends were 4 bases for V and 1 base for J; bases not matched to a gene: 19. CDR3 DNA sequence: TGTGCCAGCTCACTCCCCTCCGGGACTAGCGGGGCGGTACCCCCTTCCTACGAGCAGTACTTC. It encodes CASSLPSGTSGAVPPSYEQYF.

The chain uses TRBV13 and TRBJ1-1, with unresolved D. The CDR3 has 16 amino acids. V dropped 1 base and J dropped 2 bases, with 14 bases sitting between them. Germline V gene data show CDR1 as PRHDT and CDR2 as FYEKMQ (reference sequence). CDR3 DNA: TGTGCCAGCAGCTTAGTAACGCTAACTACAAACACTGAAGCTTTCTTT. Translated: CASSLVTLTTNTEAFF.

This rearrangement joins TRBV18 to TRBJ1-1, with TRBD1 matching over 10 bases. With 5 bases clipped from V and 3 bases from J, the junction kept 3 bases outside the gene matches. From germline, CDR1 is KGHSH and CDR2 LQKENI. CDR3 length: 14 residues. CDR3 coding DNA: TGTGCCAGCTCATCGACAGGGGGCTACACTGAAGCTTTCTTT. It encodes CASSSTGGYTEAFF.

This chain uses TRBV28 with TRBJ1-1; TRBD1 is a possible D gene (6 bases). V dropped 4 bases and J dropped 3 bases, with 24 bases sitting between them. This CDR3 comprises 18 residues. Germline V gene lookup returns CDR1 MDHEN and CDR2 SYDVKM. The CDR3 DNA reads as TGTGCCAGCAGTTCAAACGGGGGGGGGCGGTGGAGAGACACTGAAGCTTTCTTT. It yields the protein CASSSNGGGRWRDTEAFF. The full variable domain, with the rest looked up from reference TRBV28 and TRBJ1-1, is DVKVTQSSRYLVKRTGEKVFLECVQDMDHENMFWYRQDPGLGLRLIYFSYDVKMKEKGDIPEGYSVSREKKERFSLILESASTNQTSMYLCASSSNGGGRWRDTEAFFGQGTRLTVV.

The CDR3 sequence: CASSPNGGQGNSPLHF. CDR3 nucleotide sequence: TGTGCCAGCAGTCCGAATGGAGGACAGGGTAATTCACCCCTCCACTTT. The rearrangement links TRBV5-4 to TRBJ1-6; 8 bases match TRBD1. Germline CDR1 reads SGHNT; CDR2 reads YYREEE (reference sequence). The CDR3 loop spans 16 amino acids. V gave up 5 bases and J gave up 6 bases; unmatched junction bases: 10.

The chain carries TRBV18 and TRBJ1-6, with D hard to call. CDR3 length equals 13 residues. CDR1 is KGHSH and CDR2 is LQKENI in the germline V gene. V lost 2 bases and J lost 7, with 6 bases in between. CDR3 in amino acids: CASSPKTNSPLHF. The CDR3 region has the DNA TGTGCCAGCTCACCAAAGACAAATTCACCCCTCCACTTT.

The chain couples TRBV5-4 to TRBJ2-1; the match to TRBD2 covers 11 bases. CDR3 length: 17 amino acids. Unmatched junction bases numbered 7, after V lost 3 bases and J lost 2 bases. CDR1 SGHNT and CDR2 YYREEE come from the germline V gene (reference sequence). DNA for the CDR3: TGTGCCAGCAGCTGGGGGCAGACTAGCGGGGCCTACAATGAGCAGTTCTTC. It translates to CASSWGQTSGAYNEQFF.

The chain is built from TRBV23-1 and TRBJ2-5; 10 nucleotides align to TRBD2. TRBV23-1 is an open reading frame whose function is uncertain. This CDR3 is built from 14 residues. Trimming removed 6 bases from V and 4 bases from J; junction bases left unmatched: 5. In DNA, the CDR3 is TGCGCCAGCAGCCGGCCTAGCGGGGGAGAGACCCAGTACTTC. Translation: CASSRPSGGETQYF.

The chain is built from TRBV5-1 and TRBJ2-5; 14 bases are a match to TRBD2. Germline trimming cut 0 bases from V and 5 bases from J; bases unmatched to any gene: 6. The CDR3 spans 17 residues. Germline values: CDR1 SGHRS, CDR2 YFSETQ. CDR3 sequence (DNA): TGCGCCAGCAGCTTGGGGACTAGCGGGGGGCAAAGGGAGACCCAGTACTTC. Encoded protein: CASSLGTSGGQRETQYF. Full variable domain (outside the CDR3, taken from reference TRBV5-1 and TRBJ2-5): KAGVTQTPRYLIKTRGQQVTLSCSPISGHRSVSWYQQTPGQGLQFLFEYFSETQRNKGNFPGRFSGRQFSNSRSEMNVSTLELGDSALYLCASSLGTSGGQRETQYFGPGTRLLVL.

The chain employs TRBV9 and TRBJ1-1; D possibly corresponds to TRBD1 (6 bases). This CDR3 has 14 amino acids. The ends were cut back, 4 bases at V and 1 base at J, with 11 bases in the middle. Germline CDR1 is SGDLS and CDR2 is YYNGEE. The CDR3 nucleotides are TGTGCCAGCAGCCCCCGGACAGCGAACACTGAAGCTTTCTTT. This translates into CASSPRTANTEAFF.